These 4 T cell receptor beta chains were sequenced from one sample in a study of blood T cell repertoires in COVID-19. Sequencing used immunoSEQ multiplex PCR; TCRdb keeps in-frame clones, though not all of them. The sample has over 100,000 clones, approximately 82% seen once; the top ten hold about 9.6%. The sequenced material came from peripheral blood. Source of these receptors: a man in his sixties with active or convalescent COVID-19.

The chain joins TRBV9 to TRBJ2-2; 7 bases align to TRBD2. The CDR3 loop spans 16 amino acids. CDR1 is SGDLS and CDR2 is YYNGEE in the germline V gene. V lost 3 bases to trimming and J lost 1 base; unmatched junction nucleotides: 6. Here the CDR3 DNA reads TGTGCCAGCAGCGACCCTAGCGGCAAGAACACCGGGGAGCTGTTTTTT. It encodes CASSDPSGKNTGELFF.

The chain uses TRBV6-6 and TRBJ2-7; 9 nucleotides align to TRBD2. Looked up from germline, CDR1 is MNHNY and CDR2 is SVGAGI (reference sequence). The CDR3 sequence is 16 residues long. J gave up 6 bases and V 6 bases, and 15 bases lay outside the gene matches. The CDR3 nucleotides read TGTGCCAGCAGAGAGGCCCGGCTAGCGGGAATCGGCGAGCAGTACTTC. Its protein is CASREARLAGIGEQYF.

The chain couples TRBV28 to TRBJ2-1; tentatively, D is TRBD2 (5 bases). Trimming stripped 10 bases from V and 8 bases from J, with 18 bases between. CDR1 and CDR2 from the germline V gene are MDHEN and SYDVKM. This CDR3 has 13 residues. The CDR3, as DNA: TGTGCCAACCGGAGCCCGGGAAAATATGAGCAGTTCTTC. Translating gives CANRSPGKYEQFF.

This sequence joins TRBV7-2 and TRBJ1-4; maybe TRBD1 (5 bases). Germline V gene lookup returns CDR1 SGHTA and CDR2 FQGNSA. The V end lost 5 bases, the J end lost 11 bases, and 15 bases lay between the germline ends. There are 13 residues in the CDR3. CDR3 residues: CASSPGTGGKLFF. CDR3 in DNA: TGTGCCAGCAGCCCCGGGACGGGAGGGAAACTGTTTTTT.